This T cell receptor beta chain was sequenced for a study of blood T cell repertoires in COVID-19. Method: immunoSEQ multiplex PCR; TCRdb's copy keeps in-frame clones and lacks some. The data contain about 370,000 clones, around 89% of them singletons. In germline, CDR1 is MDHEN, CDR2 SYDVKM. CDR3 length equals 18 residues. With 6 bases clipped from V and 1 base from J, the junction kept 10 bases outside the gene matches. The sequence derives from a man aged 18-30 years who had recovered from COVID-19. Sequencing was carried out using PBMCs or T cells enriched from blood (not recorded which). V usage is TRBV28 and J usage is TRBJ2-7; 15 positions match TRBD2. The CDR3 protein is CASRRTSGRVRRSYEQYF. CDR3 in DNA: TGTGCCAGCAGGCGGACTAGCGGGAGGGTTAGGCGGTCCTACGAGCAGTACTTC.